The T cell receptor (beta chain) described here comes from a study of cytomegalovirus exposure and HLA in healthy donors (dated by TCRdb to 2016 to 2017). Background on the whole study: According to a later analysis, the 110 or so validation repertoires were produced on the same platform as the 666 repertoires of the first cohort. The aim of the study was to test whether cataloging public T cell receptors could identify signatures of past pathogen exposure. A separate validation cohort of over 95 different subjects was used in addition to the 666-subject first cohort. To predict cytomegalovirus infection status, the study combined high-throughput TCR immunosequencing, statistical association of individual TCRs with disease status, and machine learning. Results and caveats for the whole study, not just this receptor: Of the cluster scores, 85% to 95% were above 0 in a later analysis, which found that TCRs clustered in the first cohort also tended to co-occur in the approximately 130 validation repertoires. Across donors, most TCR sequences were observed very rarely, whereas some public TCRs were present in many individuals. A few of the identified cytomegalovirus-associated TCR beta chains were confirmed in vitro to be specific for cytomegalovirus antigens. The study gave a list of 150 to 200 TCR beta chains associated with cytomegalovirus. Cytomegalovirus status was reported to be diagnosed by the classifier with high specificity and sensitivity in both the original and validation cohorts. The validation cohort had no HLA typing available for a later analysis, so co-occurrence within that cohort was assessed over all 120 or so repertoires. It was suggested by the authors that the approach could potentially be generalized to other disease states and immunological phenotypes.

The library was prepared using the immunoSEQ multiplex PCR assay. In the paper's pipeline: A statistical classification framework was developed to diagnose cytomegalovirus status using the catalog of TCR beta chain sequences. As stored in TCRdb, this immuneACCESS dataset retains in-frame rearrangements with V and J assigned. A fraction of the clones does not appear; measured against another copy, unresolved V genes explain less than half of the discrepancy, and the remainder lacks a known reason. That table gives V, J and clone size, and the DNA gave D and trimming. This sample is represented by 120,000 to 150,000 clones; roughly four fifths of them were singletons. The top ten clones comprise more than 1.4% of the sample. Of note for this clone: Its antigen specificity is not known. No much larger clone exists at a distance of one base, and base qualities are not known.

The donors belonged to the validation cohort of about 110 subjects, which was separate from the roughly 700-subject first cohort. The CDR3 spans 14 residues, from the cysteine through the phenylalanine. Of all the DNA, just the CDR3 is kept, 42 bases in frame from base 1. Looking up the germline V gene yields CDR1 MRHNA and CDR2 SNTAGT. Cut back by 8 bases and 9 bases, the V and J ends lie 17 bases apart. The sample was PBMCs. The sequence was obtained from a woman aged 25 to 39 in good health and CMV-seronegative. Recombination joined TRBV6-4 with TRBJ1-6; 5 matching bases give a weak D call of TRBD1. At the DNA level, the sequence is TGTGCCAGCCCCTGGGGCAGGACCCGTTCACCCCTCCACTTT. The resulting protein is CASPWGRTRSPLHF.